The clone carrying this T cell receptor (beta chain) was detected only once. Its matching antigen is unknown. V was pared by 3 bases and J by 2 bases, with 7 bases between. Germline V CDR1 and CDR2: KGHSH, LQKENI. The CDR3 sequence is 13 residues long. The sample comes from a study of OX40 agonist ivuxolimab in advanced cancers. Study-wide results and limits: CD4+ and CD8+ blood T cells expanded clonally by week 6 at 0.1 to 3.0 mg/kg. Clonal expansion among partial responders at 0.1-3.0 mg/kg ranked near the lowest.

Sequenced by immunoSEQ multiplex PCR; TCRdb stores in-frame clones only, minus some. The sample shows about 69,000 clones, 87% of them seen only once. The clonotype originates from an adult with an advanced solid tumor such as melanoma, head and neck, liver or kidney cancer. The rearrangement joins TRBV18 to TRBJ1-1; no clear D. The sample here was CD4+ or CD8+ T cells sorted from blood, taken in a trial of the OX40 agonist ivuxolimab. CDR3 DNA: TGTGCCAGCTCACCGGTAGTAAACACTGAAGCTTTCTTT. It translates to CASSPVVNTEAFF.